The 22 T cell receptor beta chains below come from one sample, sequenced in a study of OX40 agonist ivuxolimab in advanced cancers. Generated by immunoSEQ multiplex PCR, the TCRdb table keeps only in-frame clones and is missing some. This repertoire shows roughly 40,000 clones, approximately 90% found once; its top ten account for less than 30%. Here the sequenced sample was CD4+ or CD8+ T cells sorted from blood, taken in a trial of the OX40 agonist ivuxolimab. All receptors come from an adult with an advanced solid tumor such as melanoma, head and neck, liver or kidney cancer.

This clone was detected only once. V and J are TRBV28 and TRBJ2-3, with a weak D call TRBD2 (5 bases). Germline CDR1 and CDR2: MDHEN and SYDVKM. Trimming stripped 0 bases from V and 3 bases from J, with 13 bases between. The CDR3 has 16 amino acids. The CDR3 loop is CASSLWGSLGTDTQYF. CDR3 DNA sequence: TGTGCCAGCAGTTTATGGGGGTCACTAGGTACAGATACGCAGTATTTT.

V gene TRBV7-9 combines with J gene TRBJ2-1, with 7 bases identical to TRBD1. CDR3 length: 18 residues. Trimming removed 6 bases from V and 0 bases from J; junction bases left unmatched: 14. The germline CDR1 and CDR2 sequences are SEHNR and FQNEAQ (reference sequence). This chain's CDR3 is CASSFKIGTEYSYNEQFF. As DNA, the CDR3 is TGTGCCAGCAGTTTTAAAATTGGGACAGAGTACTCCTACAATGAGCAGTTCTTC.

This chain uses TRBV5-1 with TRBJ2-1; D may correspond to TRBD1 or TRBD2 (5 bases each). In germline, CDR1 is SGHRS, CDR2 YFSETQ. The CDR3 sequence is 14 residues long. V dropped 2 bases and J dropped 5 bases, with 11 bases sitting between them. CDR3 sequence: CASSLSGRHNEQFF. For the CDR3, the DNA is TGCGCCAGCAGCTTATCGGGGCGGCACAATGAGCAGTTCTTC.

The rearrangement links TRBV7-6 to TRBJ2-3, with no clear D. Germline V gene lookup returns CDR1 SGHVS and CDR2 FNYEAQ. This CDR3 contains 15 residues. The V gene lost 1 base and the J gene lost 4 bases, with 12 bases spanning the gap. This CDR3 reads CASSLEDSRSDTQYF. The DNA for the CDR3 is TGTGCCAGCAGCTTAGAGGATAGCAGATCAGATACGCAGTATTTT.

This chain connects TRBV30 to TRBJ1-1, with unresolved D. This CDR3 spans 13 amino acids. In germline, CDR1 is GTSNPN, CDR2 SVGIG (reference sequence). V lost 0 bases and J lost 4, with 9 bases in between. CDR3 amino acids: CAWSVGVFTEAFF. The CDR3 bases are TGTGCCTGGAGTGTAGGAGTTTTCACTGAAGCTTTCTTT.

This sequence joins TRBV28 and TRBJ2-2, with 10 bases lining up with TRBD1. The J segment lost 6 bases and the V segment lost 3 bases, leaving 7 bases of the junction unmatched. The CDR3 totals 16 residues. Germline V gene sequence: CDR1 MDHEN, CDR2 SYDVKM. The CDR3, as DNA: TGTGCCAGCAGTTTCCTGGACAGGGGGGCATCCGGGGAGCTGTTTTTT. Protein: CASSFLDRGASGELFF.

The gene calls are TRBV4-2 and TRBJ1-5, with D possibly TRBD1 on 6 matching bases. This CDR3 is 17 amino acids long. From germline, CDR1 is LGHNA and CDR2 YNFKEQ. Trimming cost V 1 base and J 5 bases, with 18 bases left between them. The CDR3 is CASSQGEGVRTDQPQHF. DNA for the CDR3: TGTGCCAGCAGCCAAGGGGAGGGGGTCAGGACGGATCAGCCCCAGCATTTT.

V and J are TRBV10-3 and TRBJ2-2; 7 nucleotides match TRBD1. Losses at the gene ends were 8 bases for V and 4 bases for J; bases not matched to a gene: 16. CDR3 length: 17 residues. CDR1 and CDR2 from the germline V gene are ENHRY and SYGVKD. CDR3 DNA: TGTGCCATCCGACGGACAGGTGATTTTTCGGGCACCGGGGAGCTGTTTTTT. Its translation: CAIRRTGDFSGTGELFF.

This chain uses TRBV19 with TRBJ2-3; 10 bases agree with TRBD2. CDR3 length equals 17 residues. Germline CDR1 LNHDA, CDR2 SQIVND (reference sequence). V gave up 6 bases and J gave up 2 bases; unmatched junction bases: 11. CDR3 region: CASREVGAGGPTDTQYF. The DNA of the CDR3 is TGTGCCAGTAGGGAGGTTGGAGCGGGAGGGCCCACAGATACGCAGTATTTT.

The CDR3 DNA is TGCGCCAGCAGCTTGGTAGATCGGGGGAACACCGGGGAGCTGTTTTTT. Amino acids: CASSLVDRGNTGELFF. The gene calls are TRBV5-1 and TRBJ2-2; TRBD2 is a possible D gene (5 bases). Germline V CDR1 and CDR2: SGHRS, YFSETQ. The V end lost 0 bases, the J end lost 1 base, and 10 bases lay between the germline ends. The CDR3 sequence is 16 residues long.

The gene calls are TRBV6-5 and TRBJ2-7, with 7 bases matching TRBD1. V shed 2 bases and J 2 bases; nucleotides not matched to a gene: 3. The CDR3 is made up of 14 amino acids. Germline V gene lookup returns CDR1 MNHEY and CDR2 SVGAGI. The CDR3 protein is CASSYRDSTYEQYF. CDR3 bases: TGTGCCAGCAGTTACCGGGACAGTACCTACGAGCAGTACTTC.

The chain employs TRBV4-2 and TRBJ1-5; 8 bases line up with TRBD1. V was clipped by 0 bases and J by 1 base; unmatched bases: 5. CDR3 length: 17 amino acids. Germline CDR1 and CDR2: LGHNA and YNFKEQ. CDR3 DNA: TGTGCCAGCAGCCAAGATCCGGCAGGGGGCAGCAATCAGCCCCAGCATTTT. It codes for CASSQDPAGGSNQPQHF.

This chain connects TRBV29-1 to TRBJ2-5, with D unclear. CDR3 length: 15 residues. Trimming took off 4 bases at V and 5 bases at J, with 20 bases between the two ends. Germline CDR1 is SQVTM and CDR2 is ANQGSEA. The CDR3 sequence: CSVGVVNDQVETQYF. The CDR3 nucleotides read TGCAGCGTTGGAGTCGTGAATGACCAGGTTGAGACCCAGTACTTC.

As DNA, the CDR3 is TGTGCCAGCAGCTCTGTCACCGGGGAGCTGTTTTTT. Encoded protein: CASSSVTGELFF. The chain recombines TRBV7-3 with TRBJ2-2; D gene unclear. V gave up 4 bases and J gave up 4 bases, with 4 bases separating them. From germline, CDR1 is SGHTA and CDR2 FQGTGA. This CDR3 has 12 amino acids.

V and J are TRBV9 and TRBJ2-7; D not certain. Germline V gives CDR1 SGDLS, CDR2 YYNGEE. Trimming took off 0 bases at V and 0 bases at J, with 7 bases between the two ends. This CDR3 has 14 amino acids. CDR3: CASSVGPDSYEQYF. The CDR3 nucleotides are TGTGCCAGCAGCGTAGGTCCCGACTCCTACGAGCAGTACTTC.

This rearrangement joins TRBV11-2 to TRBJ2-7; 7 bases are shared with TRBD1. CDR3 length equals 13 residues. Trimming cost V 6 bases and J 3 bases; bases outside gene matches: 5. Germline assignment: CDR1 SGHAT and CDR2 FQNNGV. CDR3 nucleotides: TGTGCCAGCAGACCGGGACAGAGCTACGAGCAGTACTTC. Encoded protein: CASRPGQSYEQYF.

The genes are TRBV4-1 and TRBJ2-1; tentative D call: TRBD2 (5 bases). CDR1 is MGHRA and CDR2 is YSYEKL in the germline V gene. The CDR3 runs 12 residues. Trimming shortened V by 6 bases and J by 5 bases, and 8 bases separated the two germline ends. CDR3 protein: CASSRTDNEQFF. DNA for the CDR3: TGCGCCAGCAGTAGGACTGACAATGAGCAGTTCTTC.

This rearrangement joins TRBV11-2 to TRBJ2-6; D not resolved. The CDR3 consists of 13 residues. Germline V gene sequence: CDR1 SGHAT, CDR2 FQNNGV. Trimming removed 5 bases from V and 0 bases from J, with 2 bases in between. The CDR3 sequence: CASSPSGANVLTF. For the CDR3, the DNA is TGTGCCAGCAGCCCCTCTGGGGCCAACGTCCTGACTTTC. Full variable domain (outside the CDR3, taken from reference TRBV11-2 and TRBJ2-6): EAGVAQSPRYKIIEKRQSVAFWCNPISGHATLYWYQQILGQGPKLLIQFQNNGVVDDSQLPKDRFSAERLKGVDSTLKIQPAKLEDSAVYLCASSPSGANVLTFGAGSRLTVL.

This clone was recorded once. The chain uses TRBV9 and TRBJ1-2, with TRBD1 matching over 9 bases. CDR3 size: 16 residues. V lost 2 bases to trimming and J lost 1 base; unmatched junction nucleotides: 6. Germline V gives CDR1 SGDLS, CDR2 YYNGEE. The chain's CDR3 is CASSVGKGQGNYGYTF. The DNA of the CDR3 is TGTGCCAGCAGCGTCGGCAAGGGACAGGGTAACTATGGCTACACCTTC.

V usage is TRBV7-9 and J usage is TRBJ1-5; 10 bases are a match to TRBD1. CDR1 and CDR2 from the germline V gene are SEHNR and FQNEAQ (reference sequence). The CDR3 has 14 residues. V was clipped by 5 bases and J by 4 bases; unmatched bases: 2. DNA for the CDR3: TGTGCCAGCAGCAGGACAGGGGGAAATCAGCCCCAGCATTTT. Its protein product is CASSRTGGNQPQHF.

This rearrangement joins TRBV5-5 to TRBJ2-2; D possibly corresponds to TRBD2 (5 bases). Germline V gives CDR1 SGHKS, CDR2 YYEKEE (reference sequence). The CDR3 extends over 17 amino acids. Trimming cost V 1 base and J 0 bases, with 13 bases left between them. CDR3 nucleotides: TGTGCCAGCAGCTTGAGTGTGGAGCGGCCGAACACCGGGGAGCTGTTTTTT. Translated, it gives CASSLSVERPNTGELFF.

The V and J genes are TRBV13 and TRBJ2-1; maybe TRBD1 (6 bases). Germline V lookup: CDR1 PRHDT, CDR2 FYEKMQ (reference sequence). The CDR3 is 13 amino acids. The V end was cut by 8 bases, the J end by 9 bases, with 17 bases between. CDR3 DNA: TGTGCCAGCTCGGGGACACAGGGAACTGAGCAGTTCTTC. Translated: CASSGTQGTEQFF.